The clone carrying this TCR beta chain was recorded once. The data originate from a study of OX40 agonist ivuxolimab in advanced cancers. As for the study in general: Patients were treated with ivuxolimab, an agonistic anti-OX40 (CD134) antibody. Ivuxolimab was administered intravenously to patients at 0.01 to 10 mg/kg every 2 weeks. The diagnoses of dose-escalation patients were hepatocellular carcinoma, melanoma, renal cell or head and neck cancer. Age averaged around 59 years (range roughly 20 to 90), and more than 80% were male.

Repertoires were generated with immunoSEQ multiplex PCR, while TCRdb's copy carries only in-frame clones and drops some. The data contain approximately 60,000 clones, around 92% of them singletons. This CDR3 comprises 15 residues. V dropped 3 bases and J dropped 3 bases, with 15 bases sitting between them. Germline V gives CDR1 SEHNR, CDR2 FQNEAQ (reference sequence). The chain couples TRBV7-9 to TRBJ2-7, with D possibly TRBD2 on 5 matching bases. This TCR was recovered from an adult with an advanced solid tumor such as melanoma, head and neck, liver or kidney cancer. Sequences were derived from CD4+ or CD8+ T cells sorted from blood, sampled in a trial of the OX40 agonist ivuxolimab. The CDR3 DNA reads TGTGCCAGCAGCTTGAGGGAGACCTCATTCTACGAGCAGTACTTC. As protein: CASSLRETSFYEQYF.